The clone carrying this T cell receptor (beta chain) appeared a single time. Original processing methods: From reference gene primer amplification, estimates of nucleated cell counts were derived. Profiled with immunoSEQ multiplex PCR; TCRdb holds only in-frame clones, not every one. V and J calls and clone size are as listed in that table; D and trimming were resolved from the DNA. In the table there are more than 65,000 clones, about 80% of which are singletons. The sample comes from a study of blood T cell repertoires in COVID-19. Across the study: T cells, B-cell-depleted T cells, or PBMCs provided the cDNA or gDNA that served as material.

The CDR3 spans 15 residues. Germline loops: CDR1 SNHLY, CDR2 FYNNEI. The ends were cut back, 2 bases at V and 5 bases at J, with 10 bases in the middle. The source is a woman in her sixties or seventies with acute or convalescent COVID-19. This chain connects TRBV2 to TRBJ1-6; the D is unclear. The sample comprised peripheral blood. This CDR3 reads CASSEQAQHNSPLHF. The CDR3 region has the DNA TGTGCCAGCAGTGAACAGGCACAGCATAATTCACCCCTCCACTTT.